The 21 T cell receptor beta chains below come from one sample, sequenced in a study of CD8 T cell repertoires and HIV-1 epitope variants. The data were produced by immunoSEQ multiplex PCR, yet TCRdb's version contains in-frame clones alone and is incomplete. The repertoire has fewer than 5,500 clones, more than 50% of them found once; the top ten carry 43%. These receptors have no known antigen. The sequenced sample consisted of cultured CD8+ T cells derived from PBMCs. These receptors all stem from a male donor with HIV.

The CDR3 here is CASSGFTGNTEAFF. The CDR3 nucleotides read TGTGCCAGCAGTGGTTTTACAGGGAACACTGAAGCTTTCTTT. The chain has TRBV9 and TRBJ1-1, with D perhaps TRBD1 (5 bases). Germline V CDR1 and CDR2: SGDLS, YYNGEE. This CDR3 is built from 14 residues. Deletions cut 5 bases from V and 1 base from J, with 12 bases between.

The J gene is TRBJ2-5, the V gene TRBV28; 8 positions agree with TRBD1. The germline gives CDR1 MDHEN, CDR2 SYDVKM. This CDR3 is built from 15 residues. V was clipped by 5 bases and J by 3 bases; unmatched bases: 8. CDR3 sequence reads: CASSLGQANEETQYF. The CDR3 DNA sequence: TGTGCCAGCAGTCTGGGACAGGCGAATGAAGAGACCCAGTACTTC.

J is TRBJ2-5 and V is TRBV11-1; maybe TRBD2 (6 bases). The end of the DNA aligns better with TRBJ2-7, so the J call may be wrong. The CDR3 totals 15 residues. Germline CDR1 SGHAT, CDR2 FQDESV (reference sequence). The CDR3 is CASSLDTGEVYEQYF. For the CDR3, the DNA is TGTGCCAGCAGCTTAGATACGGGGGAGGTCTACGAGCAGTACTTC.

As to this clone: At one end, the junction sequence differs from germline, possibly due to a read error. This chain connects TRBV5-6 to TRBJ1-3; no clear D. The CDR3 has 14 residues. Germline V gene lookup returns CDR1 SGHDT and CDR2 YYEEEE. The CDR3 region has the DNA TGTGCCAGCAGCGAGACCCCGTCTGGAAGCACCATATATTTT. Its protein product is CASSETPSGSTIYF. Full variable domain (missing parts from reference TRBV5-6 and TRBJ1-3): DAGVTQSPTHLIKTRGQQVTLRCSPKSGHDTVSWYQQALGQGPQFIFQYYEEEERQRGNFPDRFSGHQFPNYSSELNVNALLLGDSALYLCASSETPSGSTIYFGEGSWLTVV.

V usage is TRBV7-9 and J usage is TRBJ2-2; D is possibly TRBD2 (5 bases). Germline loops: CDR1 SEHNR, CDR2 FQNEAQ (reference sequence). Trimming shortened V by 4 bases and J by 4 bases, and 10 bases separated the two germline ends. The CDR3 covers 14 residues. The CDR3 bases are TGTGCCAGCAGCTGGACTCCGAGCACCGGGGAGCTGTTTTTT. Residues: CASSWTPSTGELFF. Using reference TRBV7-9 and TRBJ2-2 for the parts outside the CDR3, the full variable domain is DTGVSQNPRHKITKRGQNVTFRCDPISEHNRLYWYRQTLGQGPEFLTYFQNEAQLEKSRLLSDRFSAERPKGSFSTLEIQRTEQGDSAMYLCASSWTPSTGELFFGEGSRLTVL.

Written as DNA, the CDR3 is TGTGCCAGCAGGTACACAGATACGCAGTATTTT. Amino acid sequence: CASRYTDTQYF. V usage is TRBV28 and J usage is TRBJ2-3; D call uncertain. Germline V CDR1 and CDR2: MDHEN, SYDVKM. This CDR3 comprises 11 residues. Between the trimmed V and J ends, which lost 6 bases and 2 bases, there was a span of 3 bases.

The rearrangement joins TRBV11-3 to TRBJ2-1; 11 nucleotides agree with TRBD2. Germline assignment: CDR1 SGHNT and CDR2 YENEEA. The length of the CDR3 is 20 residues. V lost 0 bases and J lost 0; bases outside the gene matches: 10. CDR3 sequence reads: CASSLDGLAGGLSSYNEQFF. The CDR3 nucleotides read TGTGCCAGCAGCTTAGATGGGCTAGCGGGGGGCTTAAGCTCCTACAATGAGCAGTTCTTC. Drawing the rest from reference TRBV11-3 and TRBJ2-1, the complete variable domain is EAGVVQSPRYKIIEKKQPVAFWCNPISGHNTLYWYLQNLGQGPELLIRYENEEAVDDSQLPKDRFSAERLKGVDSTLKIQPAELGDSAVYLCASSLDGLAGGLSSYNEQFFGPGTRLTVL.

This chain connects TRBV2 to TRBJ1-1; no clear D. V lost 5 bases and J 1 base, leaving 5 bases between the germline ends. This CDR3 contains 12 residues. Germline V gene lookup returns CDR1 SNHLY and CDR2 FYNNEI. DNA of the CDR3: TGTGCCAGCAGTCCTGGGAACACTGAAGCTTTCTTT. Its translation: CASSPGNTEAFF.

The chain couples TRBV10-2 to TRBJ2-5; D remains ambiguous. Germline lookup yields CDR1 WSHSY and CDR2 SAAADI. Trimming took off 2 bases at V and 4 bases at J, with 17 bases between the two ends. This CDR3 spans 16 amino acids. CDR3 in DNA: TGCGCCAGCAGTGAGGGAAAAATCGTGTCTAGAGAGACCCAGTACTTC. This codes for CASSEGKIVSRETQYF.

The rearrangement joins TRBV4-2 to TRBJ2-1, with TRBD2 identical over 7 bases. The V gene's germline CDR1 is LGHNA and CDR2 YNFKEQ. This CDR3 contains 17 residues. The J segment lost 5 bases and the V segment lost 1 base, leaving 11 bases of the junction unmatched. The CDR3 DNA reads TGTGCCAGCAGCCAAGGAGGAGGCGGGAGTGCGGACAATGAGCAGTTCTTC. It specifies CASSQGGGGSADNEQFF.

V and J are TRBV28 and TRBJ1-5; D remains ambiguous. V was trimmed by 2 bases and J by 2 bases, leaving 16 bases between them. This CDR3 comprises 17 residues. Germline V CDR1 and CDR2: MDHEN, SYDVKM. The CDR3 sequence is CASSLGIGSYGNQPQHF. CDR3 nucleotide sequence: TGTGCCAGCAGTTTAGGTATAGGTTCATATGGCAATCAGCCCCAGCATTTT.

The chain is built from TRBV6-5 and TRBJ1-1, with 10 bases lining up with TRBD1. In germline, CDR1 is MNHEY, CDR2 SVGAGI. This CDR3 spans 15 amino acids. Losses at the gene ends were 0 bases for V and 6 bases for J; bases not matched to a gene: 4. The CDR3 is CASSYSTGGNAEAFF. CDR3 coding DNA: TGTGCCAGCAGTTACTCGACAGGGGGCAACGCTGAAGCTTTCTTT.

This clone is deemed large. The chain is built from TRBV4-3 and TRBJ1-4; D is ambiguous. Per the germline V gene, CDR1 is LGHNA and CDR2 is YSLEER. V lost 0 bases and J lost 0, with 17 bases in between. CDR3 length: 19 amino acids. The CDR3 region is CASSQDSTGNIATNEKLFF. The CDR3 bases are TGCGCCAGCAGCCAAGATTCAACGGGGAACATTGCAACTAATGAAAAACTGTTTTTT.

V usage is TRBV6-5 and J usage is TRBJ2-2; TRBD2 might be the D (6 bases). CDR1 is MNHEY, CDR2 SVGAGI, per germline. This CDR3 is 13 amino acids long. The V end lost 2 bases, the J end lost 8 bases, and 9 bases lay between the germline ends. The CDR3 loop reads CASSYKGGGELFF. CDR3 sequence (DNA): TGTGCCAGCAGTTACAAGGGAGGAGGGGAGCTGTTTTTT.

This sequence joins TRBV7-6 and TRBJ1-1; possibly TRBD1 for D (6 bases). Looked up from germline, CDR1 is SGHVS and CDR2 is FNYEAQ. The CDR3 is 15 amino acids. The V end was cut by 5 bases, the J end by 0 bases, with 13 bases between. CDR3 DNA sequence: TGTGCCAGCAGCCCAGTGGACAGCATGAACACTGAAGCTTTCTTT. Protein product: CASSPVDSMNTEAFF.

This clone was seen just once. The chain couples TRBV14 to TRBJ2-3; 7 nucleotides align to TRBD2. The CDR3 contains 13 residues. Looked up from germline, CDR1 is SGHDN and CDR2 is FVKESK. V lost 4 bases, J lost 4 bases, and 2 bases stayed unmatched. The CDR3 nucleotides are TGTGCCAGCAGCCTTCGGGGGGCAGATACGCAGTATTTT. It encodes CASSLRGADTQYF.

V is TRBV11-2 and J is TRBJ1-1; a possible D gene is TRBD1 (6 bases). The CDR3 spans 13 residues. Trimming took off 8 bases at V and 1 base at J, with 11 bases between the two ends. CDR1 is SGHAT and CDR2 is FQNNGV in the germline V gene. In nucleotides, the CDR3 is TGTGCCAGCTCGACAGGTTGGAACACTGAAGCTTTCTTT. It encodes CASSTGWNTEAFF.

This clone was observed a few times. J is TRBJ2-7 and V is TRBV19; 10 nucleotides line up with TRBD2. Germline CDR1 reads LNHDA; CDR2 reads SQIVND (reference sequence). The ends lost 5 bases at V and 1 base at J; junction bases unmatched: 17. The length of the CDR3 is 19 residues. The CDR3 nucleotides are TGTGCCAGTAGTCCTCCTAGCGGGGGCCATCTCTTTAATTCCTACGAGCAGTACTTC. Translating it yields CASSPPSGGHLFNSYEQYF.

The chain has TRBV9 and TRBJ2-1; 8 bases align to TRBD2. The CDR3 contains 13 residues. J lost 2 bases, V lost 7 bases, and 2 bases had no gene match. Germline lookup yields CDR1 SGDLS and CDR2 YYNGEE. CDR3 DNA: TGTGCCAGCTCTAGCGGGCCCTACAATGAGCAGTTCTTC. It codes for CASSSGPYNEQFF.

The CDR3 is CASSSPLVREGRAGNEQFF. CDR3 nucleotides: TGTGCCAGCAGTTCCCCCTTGGTTCGTGAGGGCAGAGCGGGGAATGAGCAGTTCTTC. This sequence joins TRBV28 and TRBJ2-1; TRBD2 agrees at 7 bases. The germline V gene has CDR1 MDHEN and CDR2 SYDVKM. With V trimmed by 4 bases and J by 7 bases, 22 bases remained unmatched. The CDR3 has 19 residues.

This chain joins TRBV5-5 and TRBJ1-6, with D unresolved. CDR1 SGHKS and CDR2 YYEKEE come from the germline V gene (reference sequence). The CDR3 contains 12 residues. Trimming removed 3 bases at V and 2 bases at J, with 0 bases between. The CDR3 DNA reads as TGTGCCAGCAGCTCCTATAATTCACCCCTCCACTTT. Its translation is CASSSYNSPLHF.